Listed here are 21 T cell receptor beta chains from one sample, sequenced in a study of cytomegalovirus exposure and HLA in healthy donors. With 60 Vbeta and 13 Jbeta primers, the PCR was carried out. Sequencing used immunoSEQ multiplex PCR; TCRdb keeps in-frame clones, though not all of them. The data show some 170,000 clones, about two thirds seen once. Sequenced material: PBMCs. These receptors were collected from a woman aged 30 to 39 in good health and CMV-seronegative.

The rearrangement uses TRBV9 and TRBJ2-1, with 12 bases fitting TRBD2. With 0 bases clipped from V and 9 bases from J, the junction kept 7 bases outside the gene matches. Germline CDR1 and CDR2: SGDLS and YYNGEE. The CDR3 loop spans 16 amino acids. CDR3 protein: CASSVGASGRVSEQFF. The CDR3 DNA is TGTGCCAGCAGCGTAGGAGCTAGCGGGAGGGTGAGTGAGCAGTTCTTC.

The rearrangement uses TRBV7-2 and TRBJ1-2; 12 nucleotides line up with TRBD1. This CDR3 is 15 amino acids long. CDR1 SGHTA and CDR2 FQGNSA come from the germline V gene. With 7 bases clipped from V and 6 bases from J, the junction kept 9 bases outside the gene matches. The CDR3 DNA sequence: TGTGCCAGCATCAGGGGACAGGGGGCGCCGGATGGCTACACCTTC. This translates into CASIRGQGAPDGYTF.

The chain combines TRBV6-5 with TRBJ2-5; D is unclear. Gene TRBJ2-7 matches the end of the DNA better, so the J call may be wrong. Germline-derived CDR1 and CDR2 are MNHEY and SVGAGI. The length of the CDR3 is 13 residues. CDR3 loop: CASSYSRSDEQYF. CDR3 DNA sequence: TGTGCCAGCAGTTACTCGCGCAGCGACGAGCAGTACTTC.

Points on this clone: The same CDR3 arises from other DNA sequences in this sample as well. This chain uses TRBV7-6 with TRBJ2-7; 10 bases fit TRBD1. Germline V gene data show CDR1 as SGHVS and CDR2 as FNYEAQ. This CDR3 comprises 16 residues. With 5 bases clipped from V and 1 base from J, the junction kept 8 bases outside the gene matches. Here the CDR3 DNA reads TGTGCCAGCAGCGCGGGCCGGACAGGGGGTTCCTACGAGCAGTACTTC. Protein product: CASSAGRTGGSYEQYF.

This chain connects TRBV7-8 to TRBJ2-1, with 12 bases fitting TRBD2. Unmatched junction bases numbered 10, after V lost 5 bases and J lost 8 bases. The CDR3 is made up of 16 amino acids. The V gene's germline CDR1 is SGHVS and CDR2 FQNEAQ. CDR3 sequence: CASSPRLAGAADEQFF. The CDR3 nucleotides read TGTGCCAGCAGCCCCCGACTAGCGGGAGCAGCGGATGAGCAGTTCTTC.

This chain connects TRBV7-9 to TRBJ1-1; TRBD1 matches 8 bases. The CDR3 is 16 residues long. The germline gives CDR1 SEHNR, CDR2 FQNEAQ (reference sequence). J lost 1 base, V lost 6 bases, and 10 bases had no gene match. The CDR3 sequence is CASRVGAGGRNTEAFF. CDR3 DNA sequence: TGTGCCAGCAGGGTGGGGGCAGGGGGCCGGAACACTGAAGCTTTCTTT.

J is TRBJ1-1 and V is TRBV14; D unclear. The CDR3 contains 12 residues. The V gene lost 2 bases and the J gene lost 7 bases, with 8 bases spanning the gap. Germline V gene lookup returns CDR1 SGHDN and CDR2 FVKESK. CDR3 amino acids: CASSQSSVEAFF. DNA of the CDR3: TGTGCCAGCAGCCAATCCAGCGTTGAAGCTTTCTTT.

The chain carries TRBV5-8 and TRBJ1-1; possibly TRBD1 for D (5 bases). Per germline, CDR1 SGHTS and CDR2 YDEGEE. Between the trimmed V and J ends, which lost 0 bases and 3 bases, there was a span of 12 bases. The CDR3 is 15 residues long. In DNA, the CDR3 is TGTGCCAGCAGCTTGGTGGGCAGGGTGGACACTGAAGCTTTCTTT. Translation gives CASSLVGRVDTEAFF.

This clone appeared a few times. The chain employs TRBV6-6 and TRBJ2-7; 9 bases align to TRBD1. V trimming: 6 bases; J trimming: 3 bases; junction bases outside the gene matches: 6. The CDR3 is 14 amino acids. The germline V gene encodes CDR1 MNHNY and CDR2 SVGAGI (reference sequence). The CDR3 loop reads CASRPGTGFYEQYF. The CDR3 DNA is TGTGCCAGCAGGCCCGGGACAGGGTTCTACGAGCAGTACTTC.

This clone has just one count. The chain's CDR3 is CASSQDPRWGSGGQITGELFF. CDR3 nucleotide sequence: TGCGCCAGCAGCCAAGACCCGAGGTGGGGTAGCGGGGGGCAAATCACCGGGGAGCTGTTTTTT. V is TRBV4-3 and J is TRBJ2-2, with 10 bases aligning to TRBD2. The length of the CDR3 is 21 residues. V dropped 0 bases and J dropped 4; count of bases not matched to a gene: 17. Germline assignment: CDR1 LGHNA and CDR2 YSLEER.

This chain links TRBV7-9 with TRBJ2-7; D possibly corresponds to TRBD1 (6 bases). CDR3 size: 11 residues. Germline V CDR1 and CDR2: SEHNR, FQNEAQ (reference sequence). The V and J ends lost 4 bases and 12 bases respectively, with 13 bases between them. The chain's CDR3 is CASSSLRGPYF. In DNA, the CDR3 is TGTGCCAGCAGCTCCCTCAGGGGACCGTACTTC.

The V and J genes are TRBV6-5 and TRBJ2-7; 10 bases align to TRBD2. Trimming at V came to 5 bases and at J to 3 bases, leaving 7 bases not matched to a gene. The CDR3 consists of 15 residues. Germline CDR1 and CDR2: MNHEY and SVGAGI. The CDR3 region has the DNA TGTGCCAGCAGTCAACTAGCGGGACAAAACTACGAGCAGTACTTC. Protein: CASSQLAGQNYEQYF.

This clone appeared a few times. The CDR3 region is CASSFLEGAANEKLFF. The CDR3 DNA reads TGTGCCAGCAGCTTTTTAGAGGGCGCAGCTAATGAAAAACTGTTTTTT. This rearrangement joins TRBV7-8 to TRBJ1-4; no firm D call. Looked up from germline, CDR1 is SGHVS and CDR2 is FQNEAQ. CDR3 size: 16 residues. V was clipped by 3 bases and J by 3 bases, with 14 bases between them.

The CDR3 nucleotides read TGTGCCAGCAGCTTACTTGAGGGGGTGAACTATGGCTACACCTTC. It yields the protein CASSLLEGVNYGYTF. This chain connects TRBV7-6 to TRBJ1-2; TRBD1 might be the D (6 bases). Germline CDR1 reads SGHVS; CDR2 reads FNYEAQ. There are 15 residues in the CDR3. V dropped 2 bases and J dropped 2 bases, with 12 bases sitting between them.

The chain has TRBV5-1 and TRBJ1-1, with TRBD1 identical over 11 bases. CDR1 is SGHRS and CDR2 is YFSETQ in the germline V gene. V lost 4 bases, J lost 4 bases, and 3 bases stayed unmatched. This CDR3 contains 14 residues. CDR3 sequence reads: CASSPGQGGTEAFF. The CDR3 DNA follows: TGCGCCAGCAGCCCGGGACAGGGGGGCACTGAAGCTTTCTTT.

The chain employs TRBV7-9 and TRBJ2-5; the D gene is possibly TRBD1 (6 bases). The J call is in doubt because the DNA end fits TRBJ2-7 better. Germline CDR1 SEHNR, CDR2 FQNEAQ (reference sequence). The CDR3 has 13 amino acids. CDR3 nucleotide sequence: TGTGCCAGCAGCGACAGGTTCACCTACGAGCAGTACTTC. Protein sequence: CASSDRFTYEQYF.

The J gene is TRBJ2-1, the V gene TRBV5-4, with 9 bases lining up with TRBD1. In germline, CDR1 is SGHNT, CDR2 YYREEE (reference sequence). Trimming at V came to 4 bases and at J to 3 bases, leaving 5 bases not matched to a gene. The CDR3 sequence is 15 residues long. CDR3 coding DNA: TGTGCCAGCAGCATTGGGACAGGGAGCTACAATGAGCAGTTCTTC. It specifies CASSIGTGSYNEQFF. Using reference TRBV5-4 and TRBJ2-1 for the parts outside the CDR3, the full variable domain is ETGVTQSPTHLIKTRGQQVTLRCSSQSGHNTVSWYQQALGQGPQFIFQYYREEENGRGNFPPRFSGLQFPNYSSELNVNALELDDSALYLCASSIGTGSYNEQFFGPGTRLTVL.

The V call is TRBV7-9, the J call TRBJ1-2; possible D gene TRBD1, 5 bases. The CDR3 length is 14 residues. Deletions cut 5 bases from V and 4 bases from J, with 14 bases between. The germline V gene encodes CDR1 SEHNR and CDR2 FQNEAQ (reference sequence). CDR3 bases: TGTGCCAGCAGCAAAGAACAGGCAAGCTATGGCTACACCTTC. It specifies CASSKEQASYGYTF.

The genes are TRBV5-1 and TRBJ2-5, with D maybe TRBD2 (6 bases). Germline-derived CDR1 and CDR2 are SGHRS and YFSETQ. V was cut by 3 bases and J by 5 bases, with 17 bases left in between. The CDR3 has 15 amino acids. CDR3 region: CASSWGDQLGETQYF. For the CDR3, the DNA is TGCGCCAGCAGCTGGGGGGACCAATTGGGGGAGACCCAGTACTTC.

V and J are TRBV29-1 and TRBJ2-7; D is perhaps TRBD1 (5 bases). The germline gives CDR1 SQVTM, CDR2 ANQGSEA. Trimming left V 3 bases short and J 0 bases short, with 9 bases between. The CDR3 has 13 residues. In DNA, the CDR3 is TGCAGCGTTGAGCCGGACAACTCCTACGAGCAGTACTTC. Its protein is CSVEPDNSYEQYF.

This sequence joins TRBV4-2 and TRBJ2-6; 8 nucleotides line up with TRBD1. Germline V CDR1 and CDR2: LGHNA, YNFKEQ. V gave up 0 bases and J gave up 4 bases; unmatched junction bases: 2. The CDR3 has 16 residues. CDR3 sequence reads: CASSQEGTGGANVLTF. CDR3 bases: TGTGCCAGCAGCCAAGAGGGGACAGGCGGGGCCAACGTCCTGACTTTC.